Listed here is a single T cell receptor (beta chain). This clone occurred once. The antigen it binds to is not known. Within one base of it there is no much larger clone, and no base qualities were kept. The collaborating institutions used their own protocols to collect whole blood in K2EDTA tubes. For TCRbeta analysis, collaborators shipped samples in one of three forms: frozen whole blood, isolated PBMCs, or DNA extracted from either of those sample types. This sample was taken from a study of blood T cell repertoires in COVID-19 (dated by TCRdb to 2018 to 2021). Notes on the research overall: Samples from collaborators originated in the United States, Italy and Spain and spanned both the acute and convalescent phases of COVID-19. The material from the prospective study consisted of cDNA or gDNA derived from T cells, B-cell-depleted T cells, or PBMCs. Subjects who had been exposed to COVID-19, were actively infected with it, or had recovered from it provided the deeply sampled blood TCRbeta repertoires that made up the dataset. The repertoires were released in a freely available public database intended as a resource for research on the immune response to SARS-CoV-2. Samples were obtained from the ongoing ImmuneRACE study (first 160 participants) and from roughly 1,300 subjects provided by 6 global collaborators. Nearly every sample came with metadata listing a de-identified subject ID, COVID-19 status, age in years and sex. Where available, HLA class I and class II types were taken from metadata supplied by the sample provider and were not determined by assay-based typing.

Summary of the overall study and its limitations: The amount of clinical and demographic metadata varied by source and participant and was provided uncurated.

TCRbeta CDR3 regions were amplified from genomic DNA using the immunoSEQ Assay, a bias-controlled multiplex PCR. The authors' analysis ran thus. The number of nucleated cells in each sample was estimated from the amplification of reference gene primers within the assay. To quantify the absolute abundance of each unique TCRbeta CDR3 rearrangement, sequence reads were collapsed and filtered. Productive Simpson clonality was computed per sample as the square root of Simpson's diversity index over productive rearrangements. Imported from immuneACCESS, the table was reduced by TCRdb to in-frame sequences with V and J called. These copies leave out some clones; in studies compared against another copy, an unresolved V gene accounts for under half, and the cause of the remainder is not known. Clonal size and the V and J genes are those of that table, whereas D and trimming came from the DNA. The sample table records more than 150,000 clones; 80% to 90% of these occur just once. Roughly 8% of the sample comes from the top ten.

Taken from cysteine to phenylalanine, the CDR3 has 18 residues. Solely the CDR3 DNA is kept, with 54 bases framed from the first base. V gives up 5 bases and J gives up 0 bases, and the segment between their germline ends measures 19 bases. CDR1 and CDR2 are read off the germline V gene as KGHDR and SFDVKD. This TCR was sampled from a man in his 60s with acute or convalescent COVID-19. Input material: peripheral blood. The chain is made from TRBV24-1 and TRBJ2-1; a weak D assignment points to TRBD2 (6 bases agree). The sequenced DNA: TGTGCCACCAGTGGGTCGACGGGGGACGACCGCTCCTACAATGAGCAGTTCTTC. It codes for CATSGSTGDDRSYNEQFF.